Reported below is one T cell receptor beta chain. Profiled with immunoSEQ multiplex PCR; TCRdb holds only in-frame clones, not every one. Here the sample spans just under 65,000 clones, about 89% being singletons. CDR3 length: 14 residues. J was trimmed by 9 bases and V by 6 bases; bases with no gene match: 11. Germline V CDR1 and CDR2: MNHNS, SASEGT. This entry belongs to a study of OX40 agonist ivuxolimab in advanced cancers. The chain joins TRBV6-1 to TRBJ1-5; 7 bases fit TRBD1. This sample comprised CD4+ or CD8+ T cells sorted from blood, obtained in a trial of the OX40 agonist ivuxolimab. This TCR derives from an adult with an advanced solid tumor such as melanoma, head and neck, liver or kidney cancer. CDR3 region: CASRPIDRAGPQHF. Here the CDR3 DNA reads TGTGCCAGCAGACCTATAGACAGGGCAGGGCCCCAGCATTTT.